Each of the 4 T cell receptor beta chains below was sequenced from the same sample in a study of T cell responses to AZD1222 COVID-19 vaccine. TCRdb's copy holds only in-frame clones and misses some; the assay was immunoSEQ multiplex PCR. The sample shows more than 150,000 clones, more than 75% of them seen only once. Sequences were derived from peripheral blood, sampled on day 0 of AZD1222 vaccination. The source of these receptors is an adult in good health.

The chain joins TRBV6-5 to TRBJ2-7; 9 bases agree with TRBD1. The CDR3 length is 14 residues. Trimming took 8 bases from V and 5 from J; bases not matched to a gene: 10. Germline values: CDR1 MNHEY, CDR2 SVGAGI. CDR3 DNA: TGTGCCAGCGGGAGGGACAGGGTAATCGACGAGCAGTACTTC. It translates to CASGRDRVIDEQYF.

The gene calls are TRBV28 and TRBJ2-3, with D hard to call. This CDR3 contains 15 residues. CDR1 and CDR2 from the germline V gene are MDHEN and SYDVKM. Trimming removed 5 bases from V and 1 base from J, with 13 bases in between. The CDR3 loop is CASSPGGVGTDTQYF. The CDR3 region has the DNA TGTGCCAGCAGTCCGGGCGGCGTAGGCACAGATACGCAGTATTTT.

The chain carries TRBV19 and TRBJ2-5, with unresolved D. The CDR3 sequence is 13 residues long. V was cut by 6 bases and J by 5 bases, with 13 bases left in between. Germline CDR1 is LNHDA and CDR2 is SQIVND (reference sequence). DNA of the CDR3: TGTGCCAGTAGCGCCTTACAAGGGGAGACCCAGTACTTC. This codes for CASSALQGETQYF.

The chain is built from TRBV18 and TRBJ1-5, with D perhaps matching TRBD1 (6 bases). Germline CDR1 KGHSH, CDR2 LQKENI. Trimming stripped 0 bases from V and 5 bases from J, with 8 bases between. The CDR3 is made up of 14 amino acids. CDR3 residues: CASSPPPGDQPQHF. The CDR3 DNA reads TGTGCCAGCTCACCACCGCCAGGGGATCAGCCCCAGCATTTT. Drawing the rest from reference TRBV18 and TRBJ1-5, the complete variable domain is NAGVMQNPRHLVRRRGQEARLRCSPMKGHSHVYWYRQLPEEGLKFMVYLQKENIIDESGMPKERFSAEFPKEGPSILRIQQVVRGDSAAYFCASSPPPGDQPQHFGDGTRLSIL.